The 2 T cell receptor beta chains below all came from one sample that was sequenced in a study of shared clonotypes between healthy human individuals. Profiling relied on immunoSEQ multiplex PCR, and the TCRdb table lists in-frame clones only, not all of them. The data contain approximately 2.1 million clones, approximately 93% of them singletons. The specimen was naive CD4+ T cells from PBMCs. Noted subset: CD45RA+ positively selected. These receptor sequences come from a man aged 18 to 29 in good health. Some clones in this sample may be carry-over from other donors' samples.

CDR3 loop: CASSPFPGTSGSVDEQFF. For the CDR3, the DNA is TGTGCCAGCTCACCTTTCCCCGGGACTAGCGGGAGTGTTGATGAGCAGTTCTTC. The gene calls are TRBV18 and TRBJ2-1, with 14 nucleotides matching TRBD2. The CDR3 contains 18 residues. CDR1 is KGHSH, CDR2 LQKENI, per germline. V lost 3 bases and J lost 8; bases outside the gene matches: 12.

V is TRBV7-9 and J is TRBJ1-2; 7 bases fit TRBD1. Trimming cost V 3 bases and J 4 bases; bases outside gene matches: 5. Germline lookup yields CDR1 SEHNR and CDR2 FQNEAQ (reference sequence). CDR3 length: 14 residues. CDR3 nucleotide sequence: TGTGCCAGCAGCTTGACGGACAGGTCCTATGGCTACACCTTC. Translating gives CASSLTDRSYGYTF.